This note documents a single TCR beta chain sequence. The clone's antigen remains unknown. Base qualities were left out, and no much larger clone turns up one base away. The data are from a study of STAT3 mutations in large granular lymphocyte leukemia (dated by TCRdb to between 2018 and 2020). About the study as a whole: In roughly half of the longitudinally sequenced T-LGLL patients, canonical activating STAT3 mutations were detected. One or more immunosuppressive therapy regimens were given to more than half of T-LGLL patients, and hematologic response was seen in about 42% of the treated patients. To reconstruct clonal hierarchy and dynamics, serial deep sequencing of TCRbeta CDR3 and STAT3 was performed in patients with T-cell large granular lymphocyte leukemia. From an initial cohort of 207 LGL patients, approximately 19 representative T-LGLL cases were picked for longitudinal TCRbeta and STAT3 sequencing. As controls within the study, two patients with natural killer LGL leukemia were also sequenced longitudinally. Patients were sequenced at around 4 time points on average, with the number of samplings per patient ranging from 2 to 8.

TCRbeta libraries were sequenced on an Illumina MiSeq, averaging roughly 40,000 productive templates per sample. TCRbeta CDR3 libraries were generated with the immunoSEQ assay using multiplex PCR amplification. The authors' analysis ran thus. Following a previously defined approach, repertoire diversity was calculated, and values close to 0 point to extremely monoclonal samples. Sourced from immuneACCESS, this table was stored by TCRdb with only in-frame sequences that have V and J called. A share of the clones is absent; for the studies checked, an unresolved V gene accounts for under half, and the remainder has no known explanation. The DNA was the basis for D and trimming; V, J and clone size are from that table. For this sample there are over 30,000 clones; about 88% appear just once. The biggest ten clones account for roughly 0.4% of the sample. General findings and caveats noted by the study authors: At least one immunodominant TCRbeta clonotype was present in every T-LGLL patient, and multiple immunodominant subclonotypes appeared in about half of the T-LGLL patients. The linking of therapy response to changes in TCR clonal burden was complicated by variable intervals between samplings and differing treatment regimens. In 6 of 18 patients, TCR clonotype switching occurred after therapy, and every newly emerging clone was STAT3 wild type. Several patients had a dominant TCR clone burden greater than the STAT3 mutant burden, which suggests that the STAT3 mutation arose secondarily within a clone that had already expanded. Since codominant clonotypes persisted in some patients, a small but highly pathogenic clone may have gone undetected. Because no samples were available when a clone first appeared, clonal expansion had to be inferred from samplings taken at other points.

CDR1 MGHRA and CDR2 YSYEKL are derived from the germline V gene. Relative to germline, V is 1 base shorter and J is 5 bases shorter, with 8 bases between their ends. Including the terminal cysteine and phenylalanine, the CDR3 comprises 13 residues. Left in the record is the CDR3 DNA by itself, 39 bases read in frame from the first base. DNA was extracted from blood mononuclear cells, with the same DNA used for both TCR and STAT3 sequencing. The receptor was isolated from a human donor with T large granular lymphocyte leukemia. Some clones in this sample may be carry-over from other donors' samples. The chain is assembled from TRBV4-1 and TRBJ1-2; the D segment could be TRBD1, given 5 matching bases. The specimen was PBMCs. CDR3 loop: CASSQGGGYGYTF. DNA sequence: TGCGCCAGCAGCCAAGGGGGCGGGTATGGCTACACCTTC.